One and the same sample provided the 2 T cell receptor beta chains below, sequenced in a study of blood T cells in healthy people across ages. Using a J-beta primer mix together with a sample-barcoded 5' primer, a second PCR was run for roughly 7 to 12 cycles. From the 5' RACE reads, TCRdb called clonotypes with MiXCR, one entry per CDR3 protein. The sample holds hundreds of thousands of distinct CDR3 sequences, about 43% seen once. The sample consisted of blood. Receptor source: a man older than 75 in good health.

The chain couples TRBV7-6 to TRBJ2-5; the D is unclear. Germline CDR1 reads SGHVS; CDR2 reads FNYEAQ. The CDR3 runs to 12 residues. The germline V and J ends were trimmed by 5 bases and 2 bases, with 6 bases remaining between them. This chain's CDR3 is CASSKIQETQYF. CDR3 bases: TGTGCCAGCAGCAAAATACAAGAGACCCAGTACTTC.

The chain couples TRBV10-3 to TRBJ2-7; tentatively, D is TRBD2 (6 bases). Looked up from germline, CDR1 is ENHRY and CDR2 is SYGVKD. This CDR3 region has 13 residues. V was cut by 11 bases and J by 3 bases, with 17 bases left in between. CDR3 DNA sequence: TGTGCCGTAGGGCCGGGAGTCCTCTACGAGCAGTACTTC. This translates into CAVGPGVLYEQYF.